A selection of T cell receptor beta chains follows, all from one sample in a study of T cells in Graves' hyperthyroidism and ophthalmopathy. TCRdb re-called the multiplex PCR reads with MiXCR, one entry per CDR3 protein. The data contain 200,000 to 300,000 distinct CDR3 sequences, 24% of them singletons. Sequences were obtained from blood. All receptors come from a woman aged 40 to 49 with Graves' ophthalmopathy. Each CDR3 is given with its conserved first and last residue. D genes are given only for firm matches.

CASSSPGPDANYGYTF,TRBV28,TRBJ1-2,NA
CSANSGRIAYEQYF,TRBV20-1,TRBJ2-7,NA
CASSPFRDREGAFF,TRBV7-2,TRBJ1-1,TRBD1
CASRGWAGNLETQYF,TRBV27,TRBJ2-5,NA
CASRETGGGSTEAFF,TRBV6-1,TRBJ1-1,NA
CSAAPVLETQYF,TRBV20-1,TRBJ2-5,NA
CASRASRDSNQPQHF,TRBV19,TRBJ1-5,NA
CSAEPGSSYEQYF,TRBV20-1,TRBJ2-7,NA
CASSEAGTGGTSNQPQHF,TRBV6-1,TRBJ1-5,TRBD1
CASKRGVRLSDTEAFF,TRBV19,TRBJ1-1,NA
CASTQGGNMNTEAFF,TRBV12-3/TRBV12-4,TRBJ1-1,NA
CASSQGPGYEQYF,TRBV14,TRBJ2-7,NA
CSVVRDYEQYF,TRBV29-1,TRBJ2-7,NA
CASSWGRTSGGQETQYF,TRBV6-5,TRBJ2-5,TRBD2
CASSWTDEQYF,TRBV11-2,TRBJ2-7,NA
CASSQGIGGNTEAFF,TRBV27,TRBJ1-1,NA
CSAPGTNSYEQYF,TRBV20-1,TRBJ2-7,TRBD2
CASSPYDRGSEQYF,TRBV6-1,TRBJ2-7,TRBD1
CAWSWAGGSSYEQYF,TRBV30,TRBJ2-7,TRBD2
CATSGVDGPRDGYTF,TRBV15,TRBJ1-2,NA
CASSQVVTSDSYEQYF,TRBV4-1,TRBJ2-7,TRBD2
CSARGDVSSGNSYEQYF,TRBV20-1,TRBJ2-7,NA
CATRIGTSYEQYF,TRBV15,TRBJ2-7,TRBD2
CAWSVGGPTTKAFF,TRBV30,TRBJ1-1,NA
CASSQESKHYEQYF,TRBV18,TRBJ2-7,NA
CASSEAGYGYTF,TRBV2,TRBJ1-2,NA
CASSSSPVNTGELFF,TRBV6-5,TRBJ2-2,NA
CASSQAEFQETQYF,TRBV4-1,TRBJ2-5,NA
CASSVGLAGGGETQYF,TRBV5-1,TRBJ2-5,TRBD2
CASSLPLGGTEAFF,TRBV28,TRBJ1-1,NA
CASRKDRGNQPQHF,TRBV28,TRBJ1-5,TRBD1
CASGRVETQYF,TRBV20-1,TRBJ2-5,TRBD2
CSARWTGAGANVLTF,TRBV20-1,TRBJ2-6,TRBD1
CASSLGCRRTYEQSF,TRBV12-3/TRBV12-4,TRBJ2-7,NA
CASSFPPLRGTGELFF,TRBV12-3/TRBV12-4,TRBJ2-2,NA
CASRTDRISYEQYF,TRBV2,TRBJ2-7,NA
CASGGTGGANTEAFF,TRBV7-2,TRBJ1-1,TRBD1
CASSLAVDEAFF,TRBV7-9,TRBJ1-1,NA
CASSLRLSPLHF,TRBV6-1,TRBJ1-6,NA
CAISEPWTPGTGELFF,TRBV10-3,TRBJ2-2,NA
CASSISGRSEQYF,TRBV12-3/TRBV12-4,TRBJ2-7,TRBD2
CASRLINTGELFF,TRBV2,TRBJ2-2,NA
CSARDLGSGNTIYF,TRBV20-1,TRBJ1-3,NA
CATSREQGASYEQYF,TRBV15,TRBJ2-7,TRBD1
CASSLDNLNQPQHF,TRBV12-3/TRBV12-4,TRBJ1-5,NA
CASSKGLAGETQYF,TRBV19,TRBJ2-5,TRBD2
CASSYGGVEQETQYF,TRBV6-5,TRBJ2-5,NA
CASSDRHSGRYEQYF,TRBV7-2,TRBJ2-7,TRBD2
CSARDLMRTEAFF,TRBV20-1,TRBJ1-1,NA
CASSLREQRTEAFF,TRBV27,TRBJ1-1,NA
CASSLQGAGNTIYF,TRBV4-1,TRBJ1-3,NA
CASAKEGRTEAFF,TRBV12-5,TRBJ1-1,NA
CASKARQGRSGYTF,TRBV5-1,TRBJ1-2,TRBD1
CASRSYSGNTIYF,TRBV12-3/TRBV12-4,TRBJ1-3,NA
CASSSPPRAGDVTEAFF,TRBV5-1,TRBJ1-1,NA
CASRRDNTGELFF,TRBV6-2/TRBV6-3,TRBJ2-2,NA
CAISAEGGGKPQHF,TRBV10-3,TRBJ1-5,NA
CASSPDRASSYGYTF,TRBV18,TRBJ1-2,TRBD1
CARLDRLSYEQSF,TRBV28,TRBJ2-7,NA
CASSLALAGVYEQYF,TRBV5-1,TRBJ2-7,TRBD2